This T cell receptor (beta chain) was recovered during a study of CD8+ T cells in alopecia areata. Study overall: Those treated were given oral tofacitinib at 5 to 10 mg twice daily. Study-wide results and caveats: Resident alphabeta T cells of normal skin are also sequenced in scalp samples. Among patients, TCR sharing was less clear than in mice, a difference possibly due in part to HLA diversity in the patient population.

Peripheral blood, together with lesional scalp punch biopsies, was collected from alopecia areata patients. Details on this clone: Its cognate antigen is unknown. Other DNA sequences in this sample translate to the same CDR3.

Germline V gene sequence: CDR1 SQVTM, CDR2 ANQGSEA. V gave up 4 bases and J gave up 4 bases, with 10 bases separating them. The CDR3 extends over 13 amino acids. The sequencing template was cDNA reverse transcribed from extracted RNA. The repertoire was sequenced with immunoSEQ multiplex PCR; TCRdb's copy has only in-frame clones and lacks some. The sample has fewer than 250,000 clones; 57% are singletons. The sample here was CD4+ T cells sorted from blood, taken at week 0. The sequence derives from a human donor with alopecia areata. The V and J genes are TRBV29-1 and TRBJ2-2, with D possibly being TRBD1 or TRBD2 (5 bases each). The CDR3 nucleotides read TGCAGCGTTGGATGGGGGTCCACCGGGGAGCTGTTTTTT. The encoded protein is CSVGWGSTGELFF.